Given below is one TCR beta chain in context. Its antigen is unknown. Primed by a sample-barcoded 5' primer and a J-beta primer mix, a second PCR proceeded for about 6 to 12 cycles. A template-switch adaptor that had 12 random nucleotides put a tag on each cDNA molecule. TCRdb called the 5' RACE reads again in MiXCR, with one record for every CDR3 protein. The table has 550,000 to 750,000 distinct CDR3 sequences, 21% seen once. The data were taken from a study of blood T cells in healthy people across ages. General study results and limits: Relative to aged donors, long-lived donors carried more naive CD4+ cells and displayed higher diversity.

The CDR3 is made up of 11 amino acids. CDR1 is SGHRS and CDR2 is YFSETQ in the germline V gene. With 2 bases removed from V and 6 bases from J, the gap between germline ends came to 2 bases. Sequenced input: blood. The TCR comes from a man aged 70-80 years in good health. V usage is TRBV5-1 and J usage is TRBJ1-4; D uncertain. CDR3 sequence: CASSFHEKLFF. Written as DNA, the CDR3 is TGCGCCAGCAGCTTCCATGAAAAACTGTTTTTT.